This TCR beta chain originates from a study of cytomegalovirus exposure and HLA in healthy donors (dated by TCRdb to 2017 to 2019). About the study as a whole: In an earlier analysis of roughly 590 of the donors, about 270 Gb of sequence data and some 100 million unique TCR beta sequences from 180 million or so T cells were reported. Roughly 300 gigabases of sequencing data and 70 million to 100 million unique TCR sequences made up an early release that covered around 640 HLA-typed donors. The genetic ancestry cluster associated with self-reported Caucasian donors included roughly 84% of the roughly 400 genotyped donors. The study was designed to test whether signatures of past pathogen exposure could be identified by cataloging public T cell receptors. The study used immunosequencing to profile the T cell repertoires of under 700 subjects and linked those repertoires to cytomegalovirus serostatus. Besides the first cohort of approximately 670 subjects, a separate validation cohort made up of about 120 different subjects was used. High-throughput TCR immunosequencing, statistical association of individual TCRs with disease status, and machine learning were combined to predict cytomegalovirus infection status. A later analysis re-examined previously published TCR beta repertoires from roughly 720 donors and added high-resolution HLA genotyping to investigate patterns of TCR occurrence. In the later analysis, no new phenotypic data were used to find candidate immune exposures; instead, reliance was placed on TCR beta sequences and their occurrence across donors. An earlier analysis of nearly 600 of the donors applied high-throughput TCR beta sequencing to assess whether each TCR beta V gene segment acted as functional or pseudogenic. Alongside the repertoire data, information on donor age, sex, ethnicity and CMV serostatus was compiled. Genome-wide SNP genotypes for about 65% of the 666 donors were used in a later genetic analysis, which treated that subset as a discovery cohort. Every repertoire in the discovery cohort had been generated on one and the same sequencing platform. HLA typing included class I and class II loci at four-digit resolution. Typing coverage differed by locus: A, B, C, DRB1 and DQB1 were typed in roughly 620-630 donors, DQA1 in about 560, DPA1 in 600 to 610, and DPB1 in roughly 470. About five DR-DQ haplotypes were handled as single units for association and clustering, since linkage in the cohort was strong. On average, roughly 240,000 unique TCR beta nucleotide sequences were sequenced per donor among fewer than 500 genotyped donors of the cohort, with around 19% of those sequences being non-productive.

The method was the immunoSEQ multiplex PCR assay. For the multiplex PCR, a mixture combining 60 forward primers for TCR Vbeta segments and 13 reverse primers for TCR Jbeta segments was used. Amplification of the CDR3 region of rearranged TCR beta genes was performed with a multiplex PCR assay on genomic DNA. Amplified TCR beta libraries were sequenced as 87-base-pair reads on the Illumina HiSeq System. Under the source paper's analysis protocol: In a later analysis, about 80 million unique TCR beta chains were counted across the 666 repertoires, and around 10 million of these chains were shared by at least two donors. A nearest-neighbor algorithm error-corrected the raw reads and collapsed the reads into unique sequences, merging closely related sequences to remove PCR and sequencing errors. Alignment of CDR3 sequences to IMGT reference sequences was used to assign V, D and J gene segments. For a sequence to be retained, a match of at least six nucleotides to both a V gene segment and a J gene segment was required. A rearrangement counted as productive if the CDR3 had no stop codons and remained in frame with V and J, and every other rearrangement counted as non-productive. Following IMGT convention, CDR3 was defined as the stretch from the second conserved V-encoded cysteine to the conserved J-encoded phenylalanine. Sequences without an unambiguous match to a single V gene segment were excluded from the earlier analysis of about 630 of the donors. An earlier analysis of several hundred of the donors classified V segments as functional when productive rearrangements were above 56.7% and as segregating when the standard deviation between donors was above 5%. A statistical classification framework was built for diagnosing cytomegalovirus status from the catalog of TCR beta chain sequences. V and J gene assignment, in a later analysis, came from comparing TCR nucleotide sequences with IMGT/GENE-DB human TR gene sequences. Using the TCRdist pipeline, a later analysis assigned CDR3 sequences along with most-parsimonious VDJ recombination scenarios. In a later analysis, each TCR beta chain was defined by its CDR3 amino acid sequence together with its V-gene family, and reads without a unique V-gene family were excluded. As a way to deal with suspected cross-contamination and a sequencing artifact, a later analysis dropped 640 or so nucleotide sequences that were highly shared and had low generation probability. A later analysis calculated a clonal expansion index for each public chain from normalized within-repertoire ranks of inferred template counts. Generation probabilities in a later analysis came from a VDJ recombination model fitted to out-of-frame rearrangements, and those results were checked against IGoR. In a later analysis, hypergeometric tests were used to score TCR-TCR, TCR-HLA and TCR-CMV co-occurrence, with a repertoire-size bias correction applied to TCR pairs. To estimate false discovery rates, a later analysis permuted the HLA or CMV assignments 20 times. In a later analysis, co-occurring TCRs were grouped using DBSCAN, and TCRdist sequence similarity was added for clustering within HLA-allele-positive subsets. Repertoires with fewer than 30,000 or more than 120,000 public chains, plus five repertoires with anomalous nucleotide sharing, were excluded from co-occurrence clustering. TCRdb provides this immuneACCESS table in a form limited to in-frame rearrangements. Some clones are lacking; in checked studies, under half of them reflect an unresolved V gene, and why the rest are absent is not known. The DNA gave D and trimming, while V, J and clone size come from that table. This sample is represented by roughly 150,000 clones; approximately 79% of them were singletons. The biggest ten clones account for 0.95% to 1.5% of the sample.

The cohort consisted of hundreds of healthy bone marrow donors. At the time of sampling, every cohort member was nominally healthy, though immune exposures that went unrecorded were likely present. The donor tested CMV seronegative and was one of the 352 seronegative cohort members. A peripheral blood sample was provided by each donor, and peripheral blood mononuclear cells were used for TCR beta sequencing. Genomic DNA extraction from the blood cell samples was performed with the Qiagen DNeasy Blood Extraction Kit. Beyond this particular receptor, the publication reports: Linkage disequilibrium might explain the correlated functional status among segregating V segments, but an unknown experimental factor could not be excluded. Several of the top co-occurrence clusters appeared to be linked to parvovirus B19, influenza, CMV and Epstein-Barr virus, according to a later analysis. Three of the identified cytomegalovirus-associated TCR beta chains were confirmed in vitro to be specific for cytomegalovirus antigens. According to a later analysis, most CMV-associated TCR beta chains appeared to be HLA-restricted, and the HLA associations seemed to be driven largely by CMV exposure. Because HLA typing was unavailable for some donors at each locus, only the typed subset was used in association tests. A further reported finding was that TCR beta sequences accurately predicted the HLA-A and HLA-B alleles for most subjects in the first cohort. Most TCR sequences were seen in very few donors, while some public TCRs were found in many individuals. Sequencing depth was assumed to be roughly uniform across donors in the presence/absence analyses, though that assumption may not hold. In a later analysis, HLA-associated TCR beta chains were found to be more clonally expanded and to have lower generation probabilities than equally common non-associated chains. For the cohort, immune exposure information was limited to CMV serostatus. A cluster of highly shared sequence variants was judged likely to be a technical artifact of the sequencing pipeline. In a later analysis, the rate of TCR association differed among HLA loci, with DRB1 alleles having the most associated TCRs and HLA-C alleles having the fewest. The earlier analysis of some 560 of the donors excluded approximately 15 rarely observed V segments, including chromosome 9 orphons, because counts were too low. An association between a missense DCLRE1C variant and V-gene and J-gene trimming of TCR beta chains was found in a later genetic analysis and replicated in an independent cohort. When HLA alleles, especially DR and DQ, strongly co-occurred, TCR associations were difficult to assign to individual alleles. In an earlier analysis of under 600 of the donors, most TCR beta V segments were observed in productive rearrangements about 87% or about 30% of the time, broadly matching IMGT annotations. In this cohort, only TCR beta chains were sequenced, and detectable features were limited by the absence of alpha or paired-chain data. The authors suggested that the approach could potentially be extended to other disease states and immunological phenotypes. In a later analysis, 15,000 to 20,000 TCR beta sequences were associated with specific HLA alleles at a false discovery rate of 0.05. According to a later genetic analysis, donors in an Asian-associated ancestry cluster had fewer N-insertions in productive TCRs than the approximately 700-donor mean. The classifier was reported to diagnose cytomegalovirus status with high specificity and sensitivity in both the original cohort and the validation cohort. Because the 87-base-pair reads could not distinguish some IMGT-functional V segments, including TRBV6-2 and TRBV6-3, those segments were excluded. The study listed 150 to 200 TCR beta chains as associated with cytomegalovirus.

From the cysteine through the phenylalanine, the CDR3 covers 14 amino acids. Of all the DNA, just the CDR3 is kept, 42 bases in frame from base 1. Relative to germline, V is 1 base shorter and J is 2 bases shorter, with 8 bases between their ends. CDR1 and CDR2 are drawn from the germline V gene: KGHSH, LQKENI. Turning to this clone: Which antigen it targets is not known. Base qualities are not recorded, but no much larger clone differs from it by a single base.

This chain is built from TRBV18 and TRBJ2-5, with TRBD1 as a weak D call on 5 bases. This clonotype originated in a female donor in good health and CMV-seronegative. The material sequenced was PBMCs. The CDR3: CASSPRGTQETQYF. The sequenced DNA: TGTGCCAGCTCACCACGGGGCACTCAAGAGACCCAGTACTTC.